The clone carrying this T cell receptor beta chain showed up just a few times. The antigen is undetermined. The data are from a study of cytomegalovirus exposure and HLA in healthy donors. J gave up 9 bases and V 1 base, and 17 bases lay outside the gene matches. Per the germline V gene, CDR1 is SGHRS and CDR2 is YFSETQ. CDR3 length equals 18 residues. Study-level findings and limits: A missense variant in DCLRE1C was later tied to TCR beta V- and J-gene trimming. Data from an earlier analysis indicated that most TCR beta V segments were productive either about 87% or about 30% of the time. Specificity for CMV antigens was confirmed in vitro for three of the CMV-associated chains.

There were likely unrecorded immune exposures, though donors were nominally healthy when sampled. Primers: 60 Vbeta forward and 13 Jbeta reverse. Here immunoSEQ multiplex PCR was the method, and the copy in TCRdb shows in-frame clones only, minus some. The profile covers approximately 170,000 clones, with more than 70% appearing a single time and approximately 1.5% taken by the ten largest. Material: PBMCs. The TCR was taken from a male donor in good health and CMV-seronegative. V is TRBV5-1 and J is TRBJ2-1; TRBD2 agrees at 9 bases. The CDR3 DNA reads TGCGCCAGCAGCTTGTTGCGGCCTAGCGGGGCTAATTGGGGTGAGCAGTTCTTC. This translates into CASSLLRPSGANWGEQFF.